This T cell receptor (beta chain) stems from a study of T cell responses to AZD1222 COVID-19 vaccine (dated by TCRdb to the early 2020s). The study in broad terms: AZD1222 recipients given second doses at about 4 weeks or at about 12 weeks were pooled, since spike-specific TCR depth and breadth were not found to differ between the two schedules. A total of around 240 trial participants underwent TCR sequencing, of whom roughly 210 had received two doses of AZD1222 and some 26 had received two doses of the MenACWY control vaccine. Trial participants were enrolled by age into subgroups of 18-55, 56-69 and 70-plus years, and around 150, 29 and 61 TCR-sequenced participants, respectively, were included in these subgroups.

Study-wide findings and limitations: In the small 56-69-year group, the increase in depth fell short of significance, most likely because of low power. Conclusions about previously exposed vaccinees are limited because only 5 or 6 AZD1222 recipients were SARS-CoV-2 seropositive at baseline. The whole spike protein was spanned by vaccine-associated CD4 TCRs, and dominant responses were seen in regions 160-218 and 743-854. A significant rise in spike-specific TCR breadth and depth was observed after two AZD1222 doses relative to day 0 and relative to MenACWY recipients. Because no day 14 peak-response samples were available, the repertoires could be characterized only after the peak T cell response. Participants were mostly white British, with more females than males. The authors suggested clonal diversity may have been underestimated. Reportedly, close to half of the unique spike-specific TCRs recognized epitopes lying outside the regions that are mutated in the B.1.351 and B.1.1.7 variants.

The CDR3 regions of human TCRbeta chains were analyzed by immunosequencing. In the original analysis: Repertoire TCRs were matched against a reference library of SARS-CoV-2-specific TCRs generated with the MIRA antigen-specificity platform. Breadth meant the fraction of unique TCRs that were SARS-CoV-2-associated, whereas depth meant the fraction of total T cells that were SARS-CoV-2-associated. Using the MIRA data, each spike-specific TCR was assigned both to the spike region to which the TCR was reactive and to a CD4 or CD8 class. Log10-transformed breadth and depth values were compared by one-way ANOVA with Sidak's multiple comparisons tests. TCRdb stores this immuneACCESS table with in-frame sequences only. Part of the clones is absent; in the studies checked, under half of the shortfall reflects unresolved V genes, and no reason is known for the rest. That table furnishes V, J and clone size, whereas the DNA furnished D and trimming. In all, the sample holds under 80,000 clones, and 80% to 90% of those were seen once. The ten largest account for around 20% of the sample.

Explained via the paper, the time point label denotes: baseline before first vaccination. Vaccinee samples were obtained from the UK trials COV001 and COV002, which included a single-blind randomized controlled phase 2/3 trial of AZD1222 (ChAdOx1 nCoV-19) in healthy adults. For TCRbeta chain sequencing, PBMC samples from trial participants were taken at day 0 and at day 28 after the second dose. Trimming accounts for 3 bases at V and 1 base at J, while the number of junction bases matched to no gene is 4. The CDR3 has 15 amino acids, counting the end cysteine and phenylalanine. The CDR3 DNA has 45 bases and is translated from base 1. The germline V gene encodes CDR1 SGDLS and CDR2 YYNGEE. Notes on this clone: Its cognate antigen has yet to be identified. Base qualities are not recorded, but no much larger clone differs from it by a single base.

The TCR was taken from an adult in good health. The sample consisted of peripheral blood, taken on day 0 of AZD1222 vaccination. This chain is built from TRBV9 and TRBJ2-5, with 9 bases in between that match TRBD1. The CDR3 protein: CASSEDRGSQETQYF. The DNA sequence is TGTGCCAGCAGCGAGGACAGGGGATCCCAAGAGACCCAGTACTTC.